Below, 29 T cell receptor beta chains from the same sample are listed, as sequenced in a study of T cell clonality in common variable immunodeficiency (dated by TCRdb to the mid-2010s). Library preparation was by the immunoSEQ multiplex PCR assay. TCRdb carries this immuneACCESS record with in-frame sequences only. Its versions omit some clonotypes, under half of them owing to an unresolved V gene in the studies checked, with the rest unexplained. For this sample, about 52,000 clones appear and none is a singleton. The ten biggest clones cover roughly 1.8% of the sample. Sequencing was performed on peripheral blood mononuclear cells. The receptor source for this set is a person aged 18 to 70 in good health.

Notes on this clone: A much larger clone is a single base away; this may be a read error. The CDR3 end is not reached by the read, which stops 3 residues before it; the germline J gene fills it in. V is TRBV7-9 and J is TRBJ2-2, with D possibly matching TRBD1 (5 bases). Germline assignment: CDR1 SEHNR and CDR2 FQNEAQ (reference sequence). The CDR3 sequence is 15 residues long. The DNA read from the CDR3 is TGTGCCAGCAGCTTAGCGGGGCCTGGGGCCAACGTG. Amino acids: CASSLAGPGANV. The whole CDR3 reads CASSLAGPGANVLFF.

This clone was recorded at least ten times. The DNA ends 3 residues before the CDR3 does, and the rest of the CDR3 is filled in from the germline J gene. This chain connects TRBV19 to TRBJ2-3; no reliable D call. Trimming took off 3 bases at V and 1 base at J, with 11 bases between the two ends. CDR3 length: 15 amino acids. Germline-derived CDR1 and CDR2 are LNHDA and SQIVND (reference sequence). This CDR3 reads CASSIGVMGTDTQYF. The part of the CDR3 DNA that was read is TGTGCCAGTAGTATCGGTGTCATGGGCACAGATACG.

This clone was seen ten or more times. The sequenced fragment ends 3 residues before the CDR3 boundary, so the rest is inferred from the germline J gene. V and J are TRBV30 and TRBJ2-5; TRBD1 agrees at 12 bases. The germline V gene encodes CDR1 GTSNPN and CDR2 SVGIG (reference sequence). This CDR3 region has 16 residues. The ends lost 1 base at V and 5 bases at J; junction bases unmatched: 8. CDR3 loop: CAWSAGTGGDRETQYF. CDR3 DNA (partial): TGTGCCTGGAGTGCCGGGACAGGGGGCGATAGGGAGACC.

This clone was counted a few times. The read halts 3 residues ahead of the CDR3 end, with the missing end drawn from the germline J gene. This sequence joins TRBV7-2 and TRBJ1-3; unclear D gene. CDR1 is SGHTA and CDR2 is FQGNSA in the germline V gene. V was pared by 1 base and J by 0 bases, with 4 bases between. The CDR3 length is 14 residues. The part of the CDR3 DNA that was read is TGTGCCAGCAGCTTAGACACCTCTGGAAACACC. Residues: CASSLDTSGNT. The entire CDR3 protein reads CASSLDTSGNTIYF.

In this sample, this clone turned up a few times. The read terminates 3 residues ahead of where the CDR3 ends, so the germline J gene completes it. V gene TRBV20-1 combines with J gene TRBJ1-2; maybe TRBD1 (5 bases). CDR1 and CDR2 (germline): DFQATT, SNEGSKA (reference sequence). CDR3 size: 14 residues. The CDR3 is CSIQTSGASYDYTF. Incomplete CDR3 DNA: TGCAGTATCCAAACTAGCGGGGCAAGCTACGAC.

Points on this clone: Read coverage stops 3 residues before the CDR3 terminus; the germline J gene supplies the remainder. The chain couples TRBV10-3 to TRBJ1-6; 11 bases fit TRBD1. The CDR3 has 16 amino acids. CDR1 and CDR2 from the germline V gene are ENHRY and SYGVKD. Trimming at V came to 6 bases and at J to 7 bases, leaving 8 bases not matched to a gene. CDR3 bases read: TGTGCCATCAGCGAATCGGGACAGGGGGGGAATTCACCC. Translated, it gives CAISESGQGGNSP. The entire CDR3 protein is CAISESGQGGNSPLHF.

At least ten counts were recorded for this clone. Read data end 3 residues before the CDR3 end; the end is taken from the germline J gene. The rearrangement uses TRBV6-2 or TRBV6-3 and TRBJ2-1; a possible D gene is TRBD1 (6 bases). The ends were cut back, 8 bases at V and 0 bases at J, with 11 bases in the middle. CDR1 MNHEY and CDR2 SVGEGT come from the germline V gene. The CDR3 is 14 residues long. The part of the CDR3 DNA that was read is TGTGCCAGCGACCTACAGGGCTCCTACAATGAG. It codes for CASDLQGSYNE. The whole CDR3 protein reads CASDLQGSYNEQFF.

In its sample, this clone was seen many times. The covered CDR3 bases are TGTGCCTGGAGTGCGGGACAGGGTAGGAGGTTGGGTGGC. This encodes CAWSAGQGRRLGG. Given in full, the CDR3 is CAWSAGQGRRLGGYTF. This chain joins TRBV30 and TRBJ1-2; 9 bases agree with TRBD1. Sequencing ends 3 residues short of the CDR3 end; the germline J gene provides the rest. Trimming at V came to 1 base and at J to 7 bases, leaving 13 bases not matched to a gene. CDR1 and CDR2 (germline): GTSNPN, SVGIG (reference sequence). CDR3 length: 16 amino acids.

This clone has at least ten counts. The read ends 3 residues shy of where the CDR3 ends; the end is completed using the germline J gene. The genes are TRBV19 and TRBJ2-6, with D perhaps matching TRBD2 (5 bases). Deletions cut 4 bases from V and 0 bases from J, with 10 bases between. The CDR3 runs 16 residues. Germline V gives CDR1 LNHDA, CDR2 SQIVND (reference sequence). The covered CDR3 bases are TGTGCCAGTAGTAAAGGACTGTTCTCTGGGGCCAACGTC. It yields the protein CASSKGLFSGANV. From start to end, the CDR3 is CASSKGLFSGANVLTF.

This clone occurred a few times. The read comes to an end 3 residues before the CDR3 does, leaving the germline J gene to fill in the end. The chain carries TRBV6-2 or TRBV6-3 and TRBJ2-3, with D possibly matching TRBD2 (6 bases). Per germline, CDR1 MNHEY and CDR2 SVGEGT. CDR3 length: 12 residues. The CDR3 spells CAGGIGNQPQYF. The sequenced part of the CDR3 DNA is TGTGCCGGGGGGATTGGCAATCAGCCG.

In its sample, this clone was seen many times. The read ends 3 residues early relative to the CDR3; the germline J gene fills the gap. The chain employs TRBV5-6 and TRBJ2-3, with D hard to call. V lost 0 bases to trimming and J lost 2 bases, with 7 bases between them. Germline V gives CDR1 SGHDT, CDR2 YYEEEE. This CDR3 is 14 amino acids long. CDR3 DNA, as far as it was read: TGTGCCAGCAGCTTGGGTATTAACACAGATACG. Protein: CASSLGINTDT. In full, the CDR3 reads CASSLGINTDTQYF.

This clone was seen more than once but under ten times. The CDR3 protein is CASSESTGDYGYTF. Partial CDR3 DNA: TGTGCCAGCAGTGAAAGCACAGGGGACTATGGC. The rearrangement joins TRBV6-1 to TRBJ1-2, with 7 bases matching TRBD1. The read finishes 3 residues shy of the CDR3 end, and the germline J gene is used to complete it. The CDR3 runs to 14 residues. Germline CDR1 is MNHNS and CDR2 is SASEGT. J lost 3 bases, V lost 2 bases, and 3 bases had no gene match.

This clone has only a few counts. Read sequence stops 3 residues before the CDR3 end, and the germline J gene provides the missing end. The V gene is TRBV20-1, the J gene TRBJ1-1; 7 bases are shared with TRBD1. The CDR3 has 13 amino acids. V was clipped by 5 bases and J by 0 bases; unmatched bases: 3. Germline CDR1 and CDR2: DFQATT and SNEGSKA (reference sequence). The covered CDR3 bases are TGCAGTGCTTTCGACAGGGTGAACACTGAA. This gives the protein CSAFDRVNTE. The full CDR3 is CSAFDRVNTEAFF.

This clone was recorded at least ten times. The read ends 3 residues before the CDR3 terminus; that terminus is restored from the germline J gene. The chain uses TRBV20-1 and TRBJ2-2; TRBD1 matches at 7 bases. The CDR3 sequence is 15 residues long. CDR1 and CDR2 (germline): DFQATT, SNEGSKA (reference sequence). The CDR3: CSASDRASYNSPLFF. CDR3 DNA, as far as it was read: TGCAGTGCTTCCGACAGGGCCTCCTATAATTCACCG.

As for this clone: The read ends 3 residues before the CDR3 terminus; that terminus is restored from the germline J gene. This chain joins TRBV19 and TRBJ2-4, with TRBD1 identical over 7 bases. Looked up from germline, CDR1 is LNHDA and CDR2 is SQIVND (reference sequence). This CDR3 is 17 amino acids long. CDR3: CASSNRGGSIPLYGQYF. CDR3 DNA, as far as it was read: TGTGCCAGTAGTAACAGGGGTGGTTCCATCCCACTCTATGGT.

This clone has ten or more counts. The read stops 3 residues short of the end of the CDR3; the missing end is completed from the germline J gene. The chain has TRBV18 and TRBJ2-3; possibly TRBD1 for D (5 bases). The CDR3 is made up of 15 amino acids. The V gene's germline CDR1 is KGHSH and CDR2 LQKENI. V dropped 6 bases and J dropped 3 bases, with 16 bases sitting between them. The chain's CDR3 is CASSSPREETDTQYF. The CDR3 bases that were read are TGTGCCAGCTCGAGTCCCAGGGAAGAGACAGATACG. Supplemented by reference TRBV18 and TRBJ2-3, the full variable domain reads NAGVMQNPRHLVRRRGQEARLRCSPMKGHSHVYWYRQLPEEGLKFMVYLQKENIIDESGMPKERFSAEFPKEGPSILRIQQVVRGDSAAYFCASSSPREETDTQYFGPGTRLTVL.

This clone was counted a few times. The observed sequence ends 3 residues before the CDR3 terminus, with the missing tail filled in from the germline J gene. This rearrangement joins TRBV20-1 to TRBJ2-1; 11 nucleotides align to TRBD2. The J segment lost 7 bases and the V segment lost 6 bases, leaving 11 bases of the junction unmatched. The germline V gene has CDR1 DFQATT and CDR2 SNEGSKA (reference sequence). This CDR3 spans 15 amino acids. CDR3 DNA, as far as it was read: TGCAGTGCAATTCACAGGGCTAGCGGGGGGAATGAG. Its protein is CSAIHRASGGNE. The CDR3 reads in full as CSAIHRASGGNEQFF.

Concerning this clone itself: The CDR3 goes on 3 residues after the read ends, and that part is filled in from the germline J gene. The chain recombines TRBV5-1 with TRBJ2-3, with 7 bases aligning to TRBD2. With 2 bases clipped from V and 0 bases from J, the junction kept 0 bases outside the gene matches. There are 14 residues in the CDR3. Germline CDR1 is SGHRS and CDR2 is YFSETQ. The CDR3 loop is CASSLAGSTDTQYF. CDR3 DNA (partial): TGCGCCAGCAGCTTAGCGGGGAGCACAGATACG.

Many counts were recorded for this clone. CDR3 DNA, as far as it was read: TGTGCCAGCAGCTCCCTAGCGACAAGTCCCTACGAG. Protein sequence: CASSSLATSPYE. The entire CDR3 protein reads CASSSLATSPYEQYF. This chain joins TRBV5-4 and TRBJ2-7, with D tentatively TRBD2 (6 bases). Read coverage stops 3 residues before the CDR3 terminus; the germline J gene supplies the remainder. Germline assignment: CDR1 SGHNT and CDR2 YYREEE (reference sequence). The CDR3 sequence is 15 residues long. V lost 3 bases and J lost 2, with 15 bases in between.

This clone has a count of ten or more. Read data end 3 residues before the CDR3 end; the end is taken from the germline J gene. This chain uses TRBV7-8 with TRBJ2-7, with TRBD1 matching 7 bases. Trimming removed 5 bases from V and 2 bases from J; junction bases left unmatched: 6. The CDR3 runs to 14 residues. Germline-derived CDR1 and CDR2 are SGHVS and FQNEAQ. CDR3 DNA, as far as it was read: TGTGCCAGCAGCATACAGGGGACGGCCTACGAG. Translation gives CASSIQGTAYE. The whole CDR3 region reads CASSIQGTAYEQYF.

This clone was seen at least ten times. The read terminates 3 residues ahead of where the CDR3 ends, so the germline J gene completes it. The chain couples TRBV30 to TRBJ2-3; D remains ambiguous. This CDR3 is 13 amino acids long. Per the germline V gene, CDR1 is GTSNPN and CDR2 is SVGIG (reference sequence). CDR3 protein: CAWSRPGVETQYF. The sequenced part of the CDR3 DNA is TGTGCCTGGAGTAGGCCAGGAGTAGAGACG.

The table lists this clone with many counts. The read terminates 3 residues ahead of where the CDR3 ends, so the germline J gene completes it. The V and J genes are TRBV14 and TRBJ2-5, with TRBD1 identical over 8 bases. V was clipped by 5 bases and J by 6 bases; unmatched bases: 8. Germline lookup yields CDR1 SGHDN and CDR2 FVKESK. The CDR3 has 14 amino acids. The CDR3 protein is CASSTWTGIKTQYF. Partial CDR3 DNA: TGTGCCAGCAGCACGTGGACAGGGATAAAGACC.

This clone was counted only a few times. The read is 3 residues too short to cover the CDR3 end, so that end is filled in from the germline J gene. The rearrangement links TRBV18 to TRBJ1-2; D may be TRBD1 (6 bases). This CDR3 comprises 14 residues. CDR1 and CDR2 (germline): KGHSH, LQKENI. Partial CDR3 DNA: TGTGCCAGCTCACCACAAAAATCCAGGGGTGAC. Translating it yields CASSPQKSRGD. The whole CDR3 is CASSPQKSRGDYTF.

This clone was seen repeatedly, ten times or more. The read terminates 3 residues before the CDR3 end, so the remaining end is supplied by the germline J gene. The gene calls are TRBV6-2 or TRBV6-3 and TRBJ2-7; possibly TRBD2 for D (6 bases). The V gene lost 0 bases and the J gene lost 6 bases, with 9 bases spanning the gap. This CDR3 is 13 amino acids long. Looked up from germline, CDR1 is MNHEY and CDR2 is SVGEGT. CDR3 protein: CASSYSRDSEQYF. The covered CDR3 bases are TGTGCCAGCAGTTACTCGAGGGACTCCGAG.

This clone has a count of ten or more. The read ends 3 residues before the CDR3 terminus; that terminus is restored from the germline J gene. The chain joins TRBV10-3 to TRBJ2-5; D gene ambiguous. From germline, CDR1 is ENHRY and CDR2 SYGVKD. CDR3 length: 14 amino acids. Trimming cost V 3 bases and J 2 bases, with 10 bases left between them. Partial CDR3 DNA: TGTGCCATCAGTGAAGGTCCAGAACAAGAGACC. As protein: CAISEGPEQET. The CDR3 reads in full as CAISEGPEQETQYF.

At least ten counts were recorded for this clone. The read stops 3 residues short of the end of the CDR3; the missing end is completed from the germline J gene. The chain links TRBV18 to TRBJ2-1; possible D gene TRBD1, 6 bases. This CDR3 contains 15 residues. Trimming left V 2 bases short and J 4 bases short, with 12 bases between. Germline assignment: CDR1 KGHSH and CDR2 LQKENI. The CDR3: CASSPNAGEYNEQFF. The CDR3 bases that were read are TGTGCCAGCTCACCAAACGCAGGGGAATACAATGAG.

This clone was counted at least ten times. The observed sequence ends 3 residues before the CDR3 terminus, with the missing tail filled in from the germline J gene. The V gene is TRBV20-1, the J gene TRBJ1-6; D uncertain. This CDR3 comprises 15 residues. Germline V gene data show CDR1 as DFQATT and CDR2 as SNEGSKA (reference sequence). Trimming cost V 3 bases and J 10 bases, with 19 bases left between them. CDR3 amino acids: CSARSQTGGWSPLHF. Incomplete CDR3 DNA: TGCAGTGCTAGGTCCCAGACGGGTGGTTGGTCACCC.

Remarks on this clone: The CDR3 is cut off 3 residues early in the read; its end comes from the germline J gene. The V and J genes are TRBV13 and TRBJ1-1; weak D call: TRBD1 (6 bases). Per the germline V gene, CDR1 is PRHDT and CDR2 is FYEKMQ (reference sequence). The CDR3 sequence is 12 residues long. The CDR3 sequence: CASSSGGGLAFF. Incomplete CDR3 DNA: TGTGCCAGCAGCTCCGGAGGGGGATTG.

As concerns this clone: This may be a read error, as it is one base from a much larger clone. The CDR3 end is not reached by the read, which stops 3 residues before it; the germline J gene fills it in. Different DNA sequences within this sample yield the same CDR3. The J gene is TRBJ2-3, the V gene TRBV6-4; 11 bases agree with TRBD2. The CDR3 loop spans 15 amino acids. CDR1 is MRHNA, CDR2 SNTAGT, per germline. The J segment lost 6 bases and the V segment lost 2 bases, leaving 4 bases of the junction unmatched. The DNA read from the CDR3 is TGTGCCAGCAGTGACGGGACTAGCGGAACGGATACG. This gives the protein CASSDGTSGTDT. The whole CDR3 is CASSDGTSGTDTQYF.